These T cell receptor beta chains were read from a single sample in a study of shared clonotypes between healthy human individuals. The table came from immunoSEQ multiplex PCR; TCRdb's copy has only in-frame clones and leaves some out. Among 950,000 to 1,100,000 clones, around 76% were seen once, and the ten largest hold approximately 1.5%. The sequenced sample consisted of memory CD4+ T cells sorted from blood. The receptors stem from a man between 18 and 35 years old in good health. Both conserved end residues are part of each CDR3. The order of the fields is V gene, D gene, J gene, clone size, CDR3 protein, CDR3 DNA. The D gene is left open where the match is weak. Size values are once, few and many counts, or a class for expanded clones, and some rows have none.

v_call: TRBV5-4
d_call: TRBD2
j_call: TRBJ2-3
clone_size: .
cdr3_aa: CASSLRIGAGGDTQYF
cdr3_nt: TGTGCCAGCAGCCTCAGGATAGGAGCGGGAGGAGATACGCAGTATTTT

v_call: TRBV6-1
d_call: .
j_call: TRBJ2-5
clone_size: .
cdr3_aa: CASSELRGSLRETQYF
cdr3_nt: TGTGCCAGCAGTGAATTAAGGGGGAGTCTGCGGGAGACCCAGTACTTC

v_call: TRBV19
d_call: TRBD1
j_call: TRBJ1-2
clone_size: .
cdr3_aa: CASSIEPTGHGYTF
cdr3_nt: TGTGCCAGTAGTATAGAACCGACAGGGCACGGCTACACCTTC

v_call: TRBV5-6
d_call: .
j_call: TRBJ2-7
clone_size: .
cdr3_aa: CASSLGMVPGDSYEQYF
cdr3_nt: TGTGCCAGCAGCTTGGGAATGGTACCGGGGGACTCCTACGAGCAGTACTTC

v_call: TRBV6-6
d_call: .
j_call: TRBJ2-5
clone_size: .
cdr3_aa: CASWVGANPETQYF
cdr3_nt: TGTGCCAGCTGGGTGGGGGCCAATCCTGAGACCCAGTACTTC

v_call: TRBV25-1
d_call: TRBD1
j_call: TRBJ1-1
clone_size: .
cdr3_aa: CASSEYRGTGFTEAFF
cdr3_nt: TGTGCCAGCAGTGAATACCGCGGGACAGGGTTCACTGAAGCTTTCTTT

v_call: TRBV7-2
d_call: TRBD2
j_call: TRBJ2-1
clone_size: .
cdr3_aa: CASSLVGAGGDNEQFF
cdr3_nt: TGTGCCAGCAGCTTAGTCGGAGCGGGAGGTGACAATGAGCAGTTCTTC

v_call: TRBV6-1
d_call: .
j_call: TRBJ1-4
clone_size: once
cdr3_aa: CASNIYVGAGEKLFF
cdr3_nt: TGTGCCAGCAATATATATGTGGGGGCGGGTGAAAAACTGTTTTTT

v_call: TRBV2
d_call: TRBD2
j_call: TRBJ2-7
clone_size: .
cdr3_aa: CASSEASGRAGEQYF
cdr3_nt: TGTGCCAGCAGTGAAGCAAGCGGGAGGGCCGGCGAGCAGTACTTC

v_call: TRBV10-1
d_call: TRBD2
j_call: TRBJ2-2
clone_size: .
cdr3_aa: CASSEGGGASGELFF
cdr3_nt: TGCGCCAGCAGTGAGGGCGGGGGGGCGTCCGGGGAGCTGTTTTTT

v_call: TRBV4-1
d_call: TRBD1
j_call: TRBJ2-3
clone_size: .
cdr3_aa: CASRNSGTARQYF
cdr3_nt: TGCGCCAGCAGAAACTCCGGGACAGCAAGGCAGTATTTT

v_call: TRBV10-2
d_call: TRBD1
j_call: TRBJ1-5
clone_size: .
cdr3_aa: CASREDRASNQPQHF
cdr3_nt: TGCGCCAGCAGAGAGGACAGGGCCAGCAATCAGCCCCAGCATTTT

v_call: TRBV25-1
d_call: .
j_call: TRBJ1-2
clone_size: once
cdr3_aa: CASSEPKGDYGYTF
cdr3_nt: TGTGCCAGCAGTGAACCCAAGGGGGACTATGGCTACACCTTC

v_call: TRBV30
d_call: .
j_call: TRBJ2-7
clone_size: .
cdr3_aa: CAWSRRGHGEQYF
cdr3_nt: TGTGCCTGGAGCCGCAGGGGACACGGGGAGCAGTACTTC

v_call: TRBV19
d_call: TRBD2
j_call: TRBJ2-7
clone_size: .
cdr3_aa: CASRGLGKGYEQYF
cdr3_nt: TGTGCCAGTAGGGGACTAGGGAAGGGTTACGAGCAGTACTTC

v_call: TRBV10-1
d_call: TRBD2
j_call: TRBJ2-3
clone_size: .
cdr3_aa: CASSDQAGEVDTQYF
cdr3_nt: TGCGCCAGCAGTGATCAAGCGGGGGAAGTAGATACGCAGTATTTT

v_call: TRBV9
d_call: .
j_call: TRBJ1-6
clone_size: .
cdr3_aa: CASSVDIGGNSPLHF
cdr3_nt: TGTGCCAGCAGCGTAGACATTGGTGGTAATTCACCCCTCCACTTT

v_call: TRBV6-5
d_call: .
j_call: TRBJ2-7
clone_size: .
cdr3_aa: CASSYSADGVFYEQYF
cdr3_nt: TGTGCCAGCAGTTACTCGGCGGACGGGGTTTTCTACGAGCAGTACTTC

v_call: TRBV15
d_call: TRBD2
j_call: TRBJ2-3
clone_size: .
cdr3_aa: CATSRGASGRTDTQYF
cdr3_nt: TGTGCCACCAGCAGAGGGGCTAGCGGGAGAACAGATACGCAGTATTTT

v_call: TRBV7-9
d_call: TRBD2
j_call: TRBJ2-7
clone_size: .
cdr3_aa: CASSSSGRIYEQYF
cdr3_nt: TGTGCCAGCAGTTCCAGCGGGAGAATCTACGAGCAGTACTTC

v_call: TRBV6-6
d_call: .
j_call: TRBJ1-2
clone_size: .
cdr3_aa: CASKPGSGGYTF
cdr3_nt: TGTGCCAGCAAACCCGGGTCCGGCGGCTACACCTTC

v_call: TRBV19
d_call: .
j_call: TRBJ1-5
clone_size: .
cdr3_aa: CASRFEGVWNQPQHF
cdr3_nt: TGTGCCAGCAGATTCGAAGGGGTATGGAATCAGCCCCAGCATTTT

v_call: TRBV6-1
d_call: .
j_call: TRBJ2-5
clone_size: .
cdr3_aa: CASSEGGKVFRETQYF
cdr3_nt: TGTGCCAGCAGTGAAGGGGGTAAGGTTTTCCGGGAGACCCAGTACTTC

v_call: TRBV6-5
d_call: .
j_call: TRBJ2-3
clone_size: .
cdr3_aa: CASSLRLGADTQYF
cdr3_nt: TGTGCCAGCAGCTTAAGACTAGGCGCAGATACGCAGTATTTT

v_call: TRBV5-1
d_call: TRBD2
j_call: TRBJ2-1
clone_size: .
cdr3_aa: CASRAGDPNEQFF
cdr3_nt: TGCGCCAGCCGGGCGGGGGACCCCAATGAGCAGTTCTTC

v_call: TRBV4-1
d_call: TRBD2
j_call: TRBJ2-2
clone_size: .
cdr3_aa: CASSLTGRGNTGELFF
cdr3_nt: TGCGCCAGCAGCTTAACGGGGAGGGGAAATACCGGGGAGCTGTTTTTT

v_call: TRBV30
d_call: .
j_call: TRBJ2-3
clone_size: .
cdr3_aa: CAWSVTTVTTDTQYF
cdr3_nt: TGTGCCTGGAGTGTGACGACAGTGACCACAGATACGCAGTATTTT

v_call: TRBV2
d_call: .
j_call: TRBJ2-5
clone_size: .
cdr3_aa: CASSERYGETQYF
cdr3_nt: TGTGCCAGCAGTGAGCGCTACGGAGAGACCCAGTACTTC

v_call: TRBV2
d_call: .
j_call: TRBJ1-2
clone_size: medium-sized
cdr3_aa: CASEDYGYTF
cdr3_nt: TGTGCCAGCGAGGACTATGGCTACACCTTC

v_call: TRBV10-3
d_call: .
j_call: TRBJ2-3
clone_size: .
cdr3_aa: CAISESRDTQYF
cdr3_nt: TGTGCCATCAGTGAGTCTCGTGATACGCAGTATTTT

v_call: TRBV2
d_call: TRBD1
j_call: TRBJ2-7
clone_size: few
cdr3_aa: CASTADRFTYEQYF
cdr3_nt: TGTGCCAGCACCGCGGACAGGTTCACCTACGAGCAGTACTTC

v_call: TRBV11-1
d_call: .
j_call: TRBJ2-7
clone_size: .
cdr3_aa: CASSLEGYEQYF
cdr3_nt: TGTGCCAGCAGCTTAGAAGGCTACGAGCAGTACTTC

v_call: TRBV2
d_call: .
j_call: TRBJ1-1
clone_size: once
cdr3_aa: CASSEDPNTEAFF
cdr3_nt: TGTGCCAGCAGTGAGGACCCGAACACTGAAGCTTTCTTT

v_call: TRBV7-3
d_call: .
j_call: TRBJ1-2
clone_size: .
cdr3_aa: CASSLTGTSYGYTF
cdr3_nt: TGTGCCAGCAGCTTAACGGGGACAAGCTATGGCTACACCTTC

v_call: TRBV4-1
d_call: TRBD2
j_call: TRBJ2-1
clone_size: .
cdr3_aa: CASSQGLGASGSREQFF
cdr3_nt: TGCGCCAGCAGCCAAGGATTAGGGGCTAGCGGGAGCCGAGAGCAGTTCTTC

v_call: TRBV7-8
d_call: .
j_call: TRBJ2-5
clone_size: once
cdr3_aa: CASRRGVQETQYF
cdr3_nt: TGTGCCAGCAGGCGGGGCGTTCAAGAGACCCAGTACTTC

v_call: TRBV28
d_call: TRBD1
j_call: TRBJ1-4
clone_size: .
cdr3_aa: CASSPRQGAYEKLFF
cdr3_nt: TGTGCCAGCAGTCCTCGACAGGGGGCTTATGAAAAACTGTTTTTT